The next 8 T cell receptor beta chains were all read from a single sample in a study of blood T cell repertoires in COVID-19. TCRdb keeps only in-frame clones here, not all; method: immunoSEQ multiplex PCR. The top ten clones hold 4% to 5% of a sample with some 120,000 clones, more than 75% of them seen once. The specimen was peripheral blood. The receptors here all came from a man between 60 and 70 years old with COVID-19, enrolled during active disease.

This rearrangement joins TRBV7-3 to TRBJ2-6; a possible D gene is TRBD1 (6 bases). CDR1 and CDR2 from the germline V gene are SGHTA and FQGTGA. Trimming removed 3 bases at V and 2 bases at J, with 8 bases between. The CDR3 is 15 residues long. CDR3 loop: CASSLGAPGANVLTF. Here the CDR3 DNA reads TGTGCCAGCAGCTTGGGGGCCCCTGGGGCCAACGTCCTGACTTTC. Full variable domain (missing parts from reference TRBV7-3 and TRBJ2-6): GAGVSQTPSNKVTEKGKYVELRCDPISGHTALYWYRQSLGQGPEFLIYFQGTGAADDSGLPNDRFFAVRPEGSVSTLKIQRTERGDSAVYLCASSLGAPGANVLTFGAGSRLTVL.

Regarding this clone: Other DNA sequences from this sample encode an identical CDR3 as well. The J gene is TRBJ1-6, the V gene TRBV2, with D maybe TRBD1 (6 bases). Germline CDR1 and CDR2: SNHLY and FYNNEI. This CDR3 is built from 12 residues. The V end lost 6 bases, the J end lost 8 bases, and 8 bases lay between the germline ends. The CDR3 protein is CASSGQYSPLHF. CDR3 nucleotide sequence: TGTGCCAGCAGCGGACAGTATTCACCCCTCCACTTT. The variable domain in full, completed from reference TRBV2 and TRBJ1-6, reads EPEVTQTPSHQVTQMGQEVILRCVPISNHLYFYWYRQILGQKVEFLVSFYNNEISEKSEIFDDQFSVERPDGSNFTLKIRSTKLEDSAMYFCASSGQYSPLHFGNGTRLTVT.

The V call is TRBV24-1, the J call TRBJ1-2; D might be TRBD1 (5 bases). Trimming removed 4 bases from V and 3 bases from J, with 11 bases in between. This CDR3 spans 14 amino acids. CDR1 and CDR2 (germline): KGHDR, SFDVKD. The CDR3 loop reads CATSDSGSDYGYTF. CDR3 nucleotide sequence: TGTGCCACCAGTGACTCAGGGTCTGACTATGGCTACACCTTC.

The rearrangement joins TRBV6-6 to TRBJ1-5, with no clear D. Trimming left V 6 bases short and J 3 bases short, with 6 bases between. CDR1 and CDR2 (germline): MNHNY, SVGAGI (reference sequence). The CDR3 is 12 amino acids. This CDR3 reads CASRWANQPQHF. The CDR3 region has the DNA TGTGCCAGCAGATGGGCCAATCAGCCCCAGCATTTT.

V usage is TRBV7-3 and J usage is TRBJ1-1; D unresolved. V shed 2 bases and J shed 5 bases, with 9 bases lying between them. This CDR3 has 13 residues. Germline V gene lookup returns CDR1 SGHTA and CDR2 FQGTGA. CDR3 DNA sequence: TGTGCCAGCAGCTTATCTGAGGGAACTGAAGCTTTCTTT. The encoded protein is CASSLSEGTEAFF.

The CDR3 loop reads CASSLDGISNTIYF. The CDR3 nucleotides are TGTGCCAGCAGCTTAGACGGGATTAGCAACACCATATATTTT. The chain joins TRBV7-9 to TRBJ1-3, with D unclear. Trimming shortened V by 1 base and J by 7 bases, and 11 bases separated the two germline ends. Looked up from germline, CDR1 is SEHNR and CDR2 is FQNEAQ (reference sequence). The CDR3 is 14 residues long.

This chain uses TRBV3-1 (or the pseudogene TRBV3-2) with TRBJ2-7; D is uncertain. Trimming stripped 3 bases from V and 2 bases from J, with 11 bases between. The CDR3 is 14 residues long. CDR1 and CDR2 from the germline V gene are LGHDT and YNNKEL (reference sequence). The CDR3 spells CASSQKELAYEQYF. The CDR3 DNA follows: TGTGCCAGCAGCCAGAAGGAGCTAGCCTACGAGCAGTACTTC.

Only one count was recorded for this clone. The J gene is TRBJ2-3, the V gene TRBV29-1; D not resolved. The germline V gene encodes CDR1 SQVTM and CDR2 ANQGSEA. The germline V and J ends were trimmed by 4 bases and 1 base, with 15 bases remaining between them. The CDR3 has 15 residues. The CDR3 sequence is CSVGVSNPRTDTQYF. In DNA, the CDR3 is TGCAGCGTTGGAGTTTCTAATCCCCGCACAGATACGCAGTATTTT.